These T cell receptor beta chains were read from a single sample in a study of blood T cell repertoires in COVID-19. Sequenced by immunoSEQ multiplex PCR; TCRdb stores in-frame clones only, minus some. Seen here are about 300,000 clones, around nine tenths observed once, and the top ten hold approximately 5.4%. The sequencing input was PBMCs or T cells enriched from blood (not recorded which). The receptors were sampled from a woman in her 30s who had recovered from COVID-19. Both conserved end residues are part of each CDR3. Fields, in order: D gene, V gene, clone size, J gene, CDR3 protein, CDR3 DNA. A D gene is named only where the DNA matches it firmly. Size values are once, few and many counts, or a class for expanded clones, and some rows have none.

TRBD1	TRBV28	-	TRBJ1-5	CASSLTGDRDQPQHF	TGTGCCAGCAGTCTCACGGGGGACAGGGATCAGCCCCAGCATTTT
-	TRBV6-4	-	TRBJ2-3	CASSTSFGLADTDTQYF	TGTGCCAGCAGTACATCATTTGGGCTAGCCGACACAGATACGCAGTATTTT
TRBD1	TRBV2	-	TRBJ2-5	CASARAGQGRETQYF	TGTGCCAGCGCTCGGGCGGGACAGGGTCGAGAGACCCAGTACTTC
-	TRBV6-5	-	TRBJ1-2	CASSPLGSQTF	TGTGCCAGCAGCCCATTGGGCAGTCAGACCTTC
-	TRBV27	-	TRBJ1-5	CASRMGGLEFNQPQHF	TGTGCCAGCCGTATGGGGGGGCTTGAGTTCAATCAGCCCCAGCATTTT
TRBD1	TRBV13	-	TRBJ1-2	CASSLGVRDSYGYTF	TGTGCCAGCAGCTTAGGGGTCCGGGACAGCTATGGCTACACCTTC
-	TRBV29-1	-	TRBJ1-1	CSVVPGGVRGNTEAFF	TGCAGCGTTGTCCCCGGCGGCGTAAGGGGGAACACTGAAGCTTTCTTT
-	TRBV4-1	-	TRBJ1-2	CASSQVRRYGYTF	TGCGCCAGCAGCCAAGTCCGTCGGTATGGCTACACCTTC
TRBD1	TRBV27	-	TRBJ1-6	CASSTQGNYNSPLHF	TGTGCCAGCAGTACACAGGGGAACTATAATTCACCCCTCCACTTT
-	TRBV5-6	-	TRBJ2-2	CASSLVELTGELFF	TGTGCCAGCAGCTTGGTGGAGCTAACCGGGGAGCTGTTTTTT
-	TRBV5-6	-	TRBJ2-7	CASSRTNEQYF	TGTGCCAGCAGCCGGACTAACGAGCAGTACTTC
TRBD1	TRBV7-2	-	TRBJ2-2	CASSQSWDRITPNTGELFF	TGTGCCAGCAGCCAAAGTTGGGACAGGATAACCCCGAACACCGGGGAGCTGTTTTTT
-	TRBV5-1	-	TRBJ1-2	CASSLEVGRLNYGYTF	TGCGCCAGCAGCTTGGAGGTGGGGCGATTGAACTATGGCTACACCTTC
-	TRBV30	-	TRBJ2-5	CACRGYQETQYF	TGTGCCTGCAGGGGCTACCAAGAGACCCAGTACTTC
TRBD1	TRBV19	-	TRBJ1-1	CASSPQQGLNTEAFF	TGTGCCAGTAGTCCCCAACAGGGGTTGAACACTGAAGCTTTCTTT
-	TRBV5-1	once	TRBJ1-1	CASSLVAENTEAFF	TGCGCCAGCAGCTTGGTAGCGGAAAACACTGAAGCTTTCTTT
-	TRBV5-4	-	TRBJ1-1	CASSLGTNTEAFF	TGTGCCAGCAGCTTGGGGACTAACACTGAAGCTTTCTTT
TRBD2	TRBV27	-	TRBJ2-7	CASSAQAGGSYEQYF	TGTGCCAGCAGTGCCCAGGCGGGGGGTTCCTACGAGCAGTACTTC
TRBD1	TRBV5-1	once	TRBJ1-4	CASSWGDRGFNEKLFF	TGCGCCAGCAGCTGGGGAGACAGGGGCTTTAATGAAAAACTGTTTTTT
-	TRBV29-1	few	TRBJ2-7	CSVAETYEQYF	TGCAGCGTGGCGGAAACCTACGAGCAGTACTTC
-	TRBV9	-	TRBJ2-2	CASSARGQSNTGELFF	TGTGCCAGCAGCGCCAGAGGACAGAGCAACACCGGGGAGCTGTTTTTT
-	TRBV5-8	-	TRBJ1-2	CASSLGAGPHYGYTF	TGTGCCAGCAGCTTGGGGGCAGGCCCTCACTATGGCTACACCTTC
-	TRBV29-1	-	TRBJ1-2	CSVTGSANYGYTF	TGCAGCGTAACAGGCTCAGCTAACTATGGCTACACCTTC
-	TRBV6-5	-	TRBJ1-5	CASSFGGWQPQHF	TGTGCCAGCAGCTTCGGGGGTTGGCAGCCCCAGCATTTT
-	TRBV20-1	-	TRBJ1-1	CSAARAIEAFF	TGCAGTGCTGCCAGGGCAATTGAAGCTTTCTTT
-	TRBV9	-	TRBJ2-7	CASSPLRTASSYEQYF	TGTGCCAGCAGCCCTCTTAGGACAGCCTCCTCCTACGAGCAGTACTTC
TRBD1	TRBV19	-	TRBJ1-1	CASTPQGATEAFF	TGTGCCAGTACCCCACAGGGGGCCACTGAAGCTTTCTTT
-	TRBV2	-	TRBJ2-7	CASSESPGLGYEQYF	TGTGCCAGCAGTGAAAGCCCGGGACTGGGATACGAGCAGTACTTC
TRBD2	TRBV5-1	-	TRBJ2-3	CASSLEGSGGANTQYF	TGCGCCAGCAGCTTGGAGGGTAGCGGGGGGGCAAATACGCAGTATTTT
TRBD2	TRBV6-2/TRBV6-3	-	TRBJ2-1	CASSYPQRGSYNEQFF	TGTGCCAGCAGTTACCCCCAGCGGGGGTCCTACAATGAGCAGTTCTTC
-	TRBV27	-	TRBJ2-4	CASIGAAKNIQYF	TGTGCCAGCATTGGGGCGGCCAAAAACATTCAGTACTTC
TRBD1	TRBV5-4	once	TRBJ2-7	CASSLPGQGVEQYF	TGTGCCAGCAGCTTACCGGGACAGGGGGTTGAGCAGTACTTC
TRBD1	TRBV5-1	-	TRBJ2-7	CASGGELGQGSYEQYF	TGCGCCAGCGGGGGGGAGTTGGGACAGGGCTCCTACGAGCAGTACTTC
TRBD1	TRBV24-1	-	TRBJ2-7	CATSDWPGQGMHEQYF	TGTGCCACCAGTGATTGGCCGGGACAGGGGATGCACGAGCAGTACTTC
-	TRBV5-5	-	TRBJ1-2	CASSLDREGGYTF	TGTGCCAGCAGCTTGGACAGGGAAGGTGGCTACACCTTC
-	TRBV9	-	TRBJ1-2	CASSVGFSNYGYTF	TGTGCCAGCAGCGTAGGTTTTAGTAACTATGGCTACACCTTC
TRBD1	TRBV7-9	few	TRBJ1-5	CASSLGGTGVGNQPQHF	TGTGCCAGCAGCTTAGGCGGGACAGGGGTTGGCAATCAGCCCCAGCATTTT
-	TRBV18	-	TRBJ1-2	CASSPKQTEYYGYTF	TGTGCCAGCTCACCAAAGCAAACTGAGTACTATGGCTACACCTTC
TRBD1	TRBV30	-	TRBJ1-5	CAWSTGVTNQPQHF	TGTGCCTGGAGTACAGGGGTCACAAATCAGCCCCAGCATTTT
TRBD1	TRBV30	-	TRBJ1-2	CAWNPAGGYGYTF	TGTGCCTGGAATCCCGCAGGGGGCTATGGCTACACCTTC
TRBD1	TRBV7-9	-	TRBJ1-1	CASSLGQGDTEAFF	TGTGCCAGCAGCTTAGGACAGGGAGACACTGAAGCTTTCTTT
TRBD1	TRBV4-3	-	TRBJ2-3	CASSQGLIGTAADTQYF	TGCGCCAGCAGCCAGGGCTTAATCGGGACAGCGGCAGATACGCAGTATTTT